This entry concerns a single T cell receptor beta chain. The antigen remains unidentified. CDR1 is LGHNT, CDR2 FRNRAP, per germline. V was cut by 2 bases and J by 0 bases, with 6 bases left in between. This CDR3 is 14 amino acids long. Amplification by 5'RACE using constant-segment primers produced TCR alpha and TCR beta cDNA libraries that carried sample barcodes and UMIs. TCRdb reanalysed the 5' RACE reads using MiXCR and keeps one entry per CDR3 protein. The data hold some 290,000 distinct CDR3 sequences, with 15% to 20% observed a single time. The data were taken from a study of T-cell memory formation after mild COVID-19. Findings of the study overall: Most CD4+ clones that shrank were in CM and EM, while CD8+ ones turned up in EMRA. Second-wave clones with a day 37 peak had unconfirmed SARS-CoV-2 specificity. Later expanders leaned CD4+, whereas day 15 to 85 contracting clones were balanced CD4/CD8.

The TCR comes from a young man who had mild COVID-19 (a few samples of this study predate the infection). Cell type and time point are not known. Sample: PBMCs or a T cell subset sorted from them (not recorded which). The V call is TRBV12-5, the J call TRBJ2-3; unclear D gene. The CDR3 here is CASGLPDSTDTQYF. For the CDR3, the DNA is TGTGCTAGTGGTTTGCCAGACAGCACAGATACGCAGTATTTT.